The 21 T cell receptor beta chains reported below all come from one sample, sequenced in a study of Graves' ophthalmopathy and Graves' hyperthyroidism. Amplification of the TCR beta CDR3 regions used RNA transcripts (as template). HTBI primers were used in a first-round RT-PCR, which preceded a second-round multiplex PCR. MiXCR, run by TCRdb on the multiplex PCR reads, gives a single entry per CDR3 protein. Of some 200,000 distinct CDR3 sequences in the sample, about 32% were seen once. The specimen sequenced was peripheral blood. The receptors shown here come from a man between 50 and 59 years old with Graves' ophthalmopathy.

This clonotype was counted only a few times. DNA of the CDR3: TGTGCCAGCAGAGAGGCCGGACAGGGAGCCTACGAGCAGTACTTC. Amino acid sequence: CASREAGQGAYEQYF. The chain couples TRBV28 to TRBJ2-7; 8 bases fit TRBD1. The CDR3 loop spans 15 amino acids. J lost 2 bases, V lost 6 bases, and 9 bases had no gene match. Germline CDR1 reads MDHEN; CDR2 reads SYDVKM. The entire variable domain, with the rest obtained from reference TRBV28 and TRBJ2-7, is as follows: DVKVTQSSRYLVKRTGEKVFLECVQDMDHENMFWYRQDPGLGLRLIYFSYDVKMKEKGDIPEGYSVSREKKERFSLILESASTNQTSMYLCASREAGQGAYEQYFGPGTRLTVT.

This clonotype was counted many times. The chain has TRBV6-5 and TRBJ1-2; possibly TRBD1 for D (5 bases). The germline CDR1 and CDR2 sequences are MNHEY and SVGAGI. CDR3 size: 15 residues. V was clipped by 6 bases and J by 0 bases, with 14 bases between them. CDR3 sequence: CASSSRGGPNYGYTF. The CDR3, as DNA: TGTGCCAGCAGCTCCCGGGGCGGACCTAACTATGGCTACACCTTC.

The chain couples TRBV19 to TRBJ1-2; tentatively, D is TRBD1 (6 bases). CDR1 LNHDA and CDR2 SQIVND come from the germline V gene (reference sequence). The CDR3 has 15 residues. Trimming cost V 3 bases and J 3 bases, with 14 bases left between them. CDR3 bases: TGTGCCAGTAGTATGGCCGCAGGGGCTGACTATGGCTACACCTTC. Protein: CASSMAAGADYGYTF.

The chain is built from TRBV7-3 and TRBJ2-6, with no clear D. The ends were cut back, 5 bases at V and 3 bases at J, with 11 bases in the middle. In germline, CDR1 is SGHTA, CDR2 FQGTGA. The CDR3 covers 15 residues. The CDR3 protein is CASSKSRDGANVLTF. The CDR3 region has the DNA TGTGCCAGCAGCAAATCAAGGGATGGGGCCAACGTCCTGACTTTC.

V and J are TRBV27 and TRBJ1-6; TRBD1 is a possible D gene (6 bases). The CDR3 is 17 residues long. V was shortened by 3 bases and J by 7 bases, with 19 bases between the two germline ends. The germline V gene has CDR1 MNHEY and CDR2 SMNVEV (reference sequence). The CDR3 here is CASSLSVPGQTNSPLHF. CDR3 coding DNA: TGTGCCAGCAGTTTGAGTGTCCCCGGACAGACCAATTCACCCCTCCACTTT.

This clonotype was seen ten or more times. The chain is built from TRBV10-3 and TRBJ2-7; the D gene could be TRBD1 or TRBD2 (5 bases each). CDR3 length equals 15 residues. The V end lost 3 bases, the J end lost 3 bases, and 15 bases lay between the germline ends. The germline CDR1 and CDR2 sequences are ENHRY and SYGVKD. CDR3 region: CAISDPVREIYEQYF. In DNA form, the CDR3 reads TGTGCCATCAGTGACCCGGTCAGGGAGATCTACGAGCAGTACTTC.

This clonotype was recorded a few times. This chain joins TRBV6-1 and TRBJ1-1; 7 bases are shared with TRBD1. Trimming took 1 base from V and 4 from J; bases not matched to a gene: 6. The CDR3 covers 15 residues. The V gene's germline CDR1 is MNHNS and CDR2 SASEGT. The CDR3 region is CASSEEGAGSTEAFF. The CDR3, as DNA: TGTGCCAGCAGTGAAGAGGGGGCAGGGAGCACTGAAGCTTTCTTT.

This clonotype was counted many times. The rearrangement uses TRBV5-5 and TRBJ1-1; TRBD1 agrees at 8 bases. V shed 4 bases and J 1 base; nucleotides not matched to a gene: 6. This CDR3 contains 15 residues. Germline lookup yields CDR1 SGHKS and CDR2 YYEKEE (reference sequence). CDR3: CASSGRTGTNTEAFF. Written as DNA, the CDR3 is TGTGCCAGCAGCGGGAGGACAGGGACGAACACTGAAGCTTTCTTT.

This clonotype was picked up many times. The V gene is TRBV28, the J gene TRBJ2-7, with TRBD1 as a possible D gene (6 bases). Germline values: CDR1 MDHEN, CDR2 SYDVKM. The CDR3 loop spans 12 amino acids. Trimming left V 8 bases short and J 1 base short, with 9 bases between. The CDR3 nucleotides read TGTGCCAGCCGTGGACAGTCCTACGAGCAGTACTTC. Protein sequence: CASRGQSYEQYF.

This clonotype was detected ten times or more. J is TRBJ2-7 and V is TRBV6-1, with D possibly being TRBD2 (5 bases). CDR1 and CDR2 from the germline V gene are MNHNS and SASEGT. Trimming pared 5 bases from V and 4 bases from J, leaving 12 bases between. This CDR3 contains 13 residues. The CDR3 region is CASSMNRGYEQYF. The CDR3 DNA reads as TGTGCCAGCAGTATGAACCGGGGATACGAGCAGTACTTC.

This clonotype was counted once. The rearrangement links TRBV7-9 to TRBJ2-7; 7 positions agree with TRBD1. V lost 6 bases and J lost 6; bases outside the gene matches: 2. Germline values: CDR1 SEHNR, CDR2 FQNEAQ (reference sequence). This CDR3 is 11 amino acids long. CDR3 DNA: TGTGCCAGCAGTACAGGGGTCGAGCAGTACTTC. Its translation is CASSTGVEQYF.

This clonotype was found many times. The V and J genes are TRBV11-2 and TRBJ2-5; a weak D match, TRBD1 (8 bases). CDR1 SGHAT and CDR2 FQNNGV come from the germline V gene. The V gene lost 3 bases and the J gene lost 5 bases, with 16 bases spanning the gap. This CDR3 contains 15 residues. CDR3 bases: TGTGCCAGCAGCTTCGGGGGAGGGGACAGGGAGACCCAGTACTTC. Protein product: CASSFGGGDRETQYF.

This clonotype was detected ten times or more. This sequence joins TRBV28 and TRBJ1-2, with 7 bases matching TRBD1. Germline V CDR1 and CDR2: MDHEN, SYDVKM. There are 17 residues in the CDR3. V was pared by 5 bases and J by 5 bases, with 17 bases of the junction left unmatched. The DNA for the CDR3 is TGTGCCAGCAGTGACAGGGTTTCATTTCATGGAGGTTATGGCTACACCTTC. Its protein product is CASSDRVSFHGGYGYTF.

In this sample, this clonotype turned up many times. A read error is possible here, since a much larger clone lies one base away. This is likely a read error, given that the CDR3 carries no conserved phenylalanine or tryptophan at its end. The rearrangement joins TRBV18 to TRBJ2-4, with a tentative D call TRBD2 (6 bases). The ends were cut back, 8 bases at V and 8 bases at J, with 16 bases in the middle. The CDR3 is made up of 13 amino acids. Germline assignment: CDR1 KGHSH and CDR2 LQKENI. The CDR3 loop reads CASARDFRDIQYL. The CDR3 DNA sequence: TGTGCCAGCGCGAGGGACTTTAGGGACATTCAGTACCTC.

This chain joins TRBV6-2 or TRBV6-3 and TRBJ2-7; tentative D call: TRBD2 (7 bases). The V end was cut by 0 bases, the J end by 1 base, with 13 bases between. Germline CDR1 and CDR2: MNHEY and SVGEGT. The CDR3 runs to 16 residues. CDR3 region: CASSYSTGGPSYEQYF. The CDR3 DNA sequence: TGTGCCAGCAGTTACTCGACCGGGGGGCCATCCTACGAGCAGTACTTC.

In this sample, this clonotype turned up many times. The V and J genes are TRBV7-9 and TRBJ2-5; D possibly corresponds to TRBD1 (5 bases). The CDR3 has 14 amino acids. V lost 5 bases, J lost 5 bases, and 15 bases lay in between. Germline V gene sequence: CDR1 SEHNR, CDR2 FQNEAQ (reference sequence). The CDR3 is CASSPSGQGETQYF. The CDR3 nucleotides read TGTGCCAGCAGCCCGAGTGGGCAGGGCGAGACCCAGTACTTC. Filled out from reference TRBV7-9 and TRBJ2-5, the complete variable domain reads DTGVSQNPRHKITKRGQNVTFRCDPISEHNRLYWYRQTLGQGPEFLTYFQNEAQLEKSRLLSDRFSAERPKGSFSTLEIQRTEQGDSAMYLCASSPSGQGETQYFGPGTRLLVL.

This clonotype was observed many times. The genes are TRBV29-1 and TRBJ2-3; 7 bases map to TRBD2. Trimming cost V 5 bases and J 3 bases; bases outside gene matches: 11. The CDR3 sequence is 15 residues long. The germline gives CDR1 SQVTM, CDR2 ANQGSEA. DNA for the CDR3: TGCAGCGTTCCAAGAGCGGGAAGGGATACAGATACGCAGTATTTT. Protein product: CSVPRAGRDTDTQYF.

Many counts were recorded for this clonotype. The rearrangement joins TRBV2 to TRBJ1-3, with D perhaps TRBD1 (5 bases). The CDR3 covers 13 residues. Germline V lookup: CDR1 SNHLY, CDR2 FYNNEI. Trimming took off 9 bases at V and 3 bases at J, with 12 bases between the two ends. The CDR3 loop is CASQRDFGNTIYF. Written as DNA, the CDR3 is TGTGCCAGTCAACGGGACTTTGGAAACACCATATATTTT.

This clonotype occurred many times. The genes are TRBV2 and TRBJ2-4; D possibly uses TRBD1 or TRBD2 (6 bases each). Per germline, CDR1 SNHLY and CDR2 FYNNEI. This CDR3 is built from 15 residues. V lost 6 bases, J lost 2 bases, and 14 bases lay in between. The CDR3 spells CASSSGGKTKNIQYF. CDR3 coding DNA: TGTGCCAGCAGCTCCGGGGGCAAGACCAAAAACATTCAGTACTTC.

This clonotype was counted many times. Here the CDR3 DNA reads TGTGCCAGCAGTCAGGGGGCGCACACCGGGGAGCTGTTTTTT. It translates to CASSQGAHTGELFF. The chain uses TRBV6-2 or TRBV6-3 and TRBJ2-2; 8 nucleotides agree with TRBD1. Germline assignment: CDR1 MNHEY and CDR2 SVGEGT. This CDR3 comprises 14 residues. Trimming removed 5 bases from V and 3 bases from J; junction bases left unmatched: 2.

This clonotype was recorded at least ten times. V usage is TRBV11-2 and J usage is TRBJ2-7, with a tentative D call TRBD2 (5 bases). Between the trimmed V and J ends, which lost 5 bases and 2 bases, there was a span of 13 bases. The germline gives CDR1 SGHAT, CDR2 FQNNGV. The CDR3 consists of 14 residues. CDR3 nucleotide sequence: TGTGCCAGCAGCGCGGGCCCCCTTGCCTACGAGCAGTACTTC. It codes for CASSAGPLAYEQYF.